These 30 T cell receptor beta chains were all obtained from the same sample, sequenced in a study of cytomegalovirus exposure and HLA in healthy donors (dated by TCRdb to 2016 to 2017). Library construction relied on the immunoSEQ multiplex PCR assay. The clones in this table, taken by TCRdb from immuneACCESS, are in-frame only. Not every clone is retained; where verified, under half of the shortfall comes from an unresolved V gene, and the cause of the rest is unknown. Within this sample are about 98,000 clones, with about 95% of them counted one time only. 0.7% to 0.9% of the sample is in the top ten clones. The sequenced material came from PBMCs. Receptors were obtained from a woman younger than 30 in good health and CMV-seronegative.

The chain links TRBV6-6 to TRBJ1-1; unclear D gene. The CDR3 is made up of 15 amino acids. The germline CDR1 and CDR2 sequences are MNHNY and SVGAGI (reference sequence). Trimming stripped 2 bases from V and 5 bases from J, with 15 bases between. The CDR3 nucleotides read TGTGCCAGCAGTTACGGGGAGGGTTTTCGGACTGAAGCTTTCTTT. Amino acids: CASSYGEGFRTEAFF.

The rearrangement links TRBV2 to TRBJ1-2; D is ambiguous. The CDR3 covers 12 residues. The germline V and J ends were trimmed by 7 bases and 2 bases, with 8 bases remaining between them. The germline V gene has CDR1 SNHLY and CDR2 FYNNEI. CDR3 sequence (DNA): TGTGCCAGCACCATGAGAAACTATGGCTACACCTTC. Translation gives CASTMRNYGYTF. Drawing the rest from reference TRBV2 and TRBJ1-2, the complete variable domain is EPEVTQTPSHQVTQMGQEVILRCVPISNHLYFYWYRQILGQKVEFLVSFYNNEISEKSEIFDDQFSVERPDGSNFTLKIRSTKLEDSAMYFCASTMRNYGYTFGSGTRLTVV.

The J gene is TRBJ2-1, the V gene TRBV9, with D possibly TRBD1 on 6 matching bases. With 3 bases removed from V and 0 bases from J, the gap between germline ends came to 10 bases. This CDR3 is 15 amino acids long. From germline, CDR1 is SGDLS and CDR2 YYNGEE. CDR3 in amino acids: CASSAGASSYNEQFF. Here the CDR3 DNA reads TGTGCCAGCAGCGCAGGGGCTAGCTCCTACAATGAGCAGTTCTTC. Full variable domain (outside the CDR3, taken from reference TRBV9 and TRBJ2-1): DSGVTQTPKHLITATGQRVTLRCSPRSGDLSVYWYQQSLDQGLQFLIQYYNGEERAKGNILERFSAQQFPDLHSELNLSSLELGDSALYFCASSAGASSYNEQFFGPGTRLTVL.

The chain combines TRBV4-1 with TRBJ2-2; 10 bases align to TRBD1. Germline assignment: CDR1 MGHRA and CDR2 YSYEKL. This CDR3 is built from 16 residues. J lost 4 bases, V lost 4 bases, and 6 bases had no gene match. CDR3 nucleotide sequence: TGCGCCAGCAGCCGGGACAGGGGCGACGTCACCGGGGAGCTGTTTTTT. Translation gives CASSRDRGDVTGELFF.

The chain has TRBV18 and TRBJ1-5; 9 positions match TRBD1. J lost 5 bases, V lost 4 bases, and 6 bases had no gene match. The CDR3 loop spans 15 amino acids. The germline V gene has CDR1 KGHSH and CDR2 LQKENI. The CDR3 region has the DNA TGTGCCAGCTCACGCACAGGGGGCCCGGATCAGCCCCAGCATTTT. This sequence encodes CASSRTGGPDQPQHF. The full variable domain, its missing parts supplied by reference TRBV18 and TRBJ1-5, is NAGVMQNPRHLVRRRGQEARLRCSPMKGHSHVYWYRQLPEEGLKFMVYLQKENIIDESGMPKERFSAEFPKEGPSILRIQQVVRGDSAAYFCASSRTGGPDQPQHFGDGTRLSIL.

The gene calls are TRBV7-9 and TRBJ2-1, with 13 bases identical to TRBD2. The CDR3 totals 17 residues. Germline CDR1 and CDR2: SEHNR and FQNEAQ (reference sequence). The J segment lost 3 bases and the V segment lost 5 bases, leaving 7 bases of the junction unmatched. CDR3 coding DNA: TGTGCCAGCAGCCCCCAGGGACTAGCGGGATTCTACAATGAGCAGTTCTTC. It encodes CASSPQGLAGFYNEQFF.

The chain recombines TRBV15 with TRBJ2-2, with TRBD1 identical over 7 bases. Per the germline V gene, CDR1 is LNHNV and CDR2 is YYDKDF (reference sequence). V lost 3 bases, J lost 4 bases, and 11 bases stayed unmatched. The CDR3 length is 17 residues. CDR3: CATSSYGGQESTGELFF. Written as DNA, the CDR3 is TGTGCCACCAGCAGCTACGGCGGACAGGAGAGCACCGGGGAGCTGTTTTTT.

The V and J genes are TRBV4-1 and TRBJ1-1; TRBD1 matches at 10 bases. The CDR3 length is 16 residues. J was trimmed by 1 base and V by 4 bases; bases with no gene match: 6. Germline assignment: CDR1 MGHRA and CDR2 YSYEKL. The CDR3 spells CASSPGQGNRNTEAFF. Here the CDR3 DNA reads TGCGCCAGCAGCCCGGGACAGGGGAATCGGAACACTGAAGCTTTCTTT.

The V gene is TRBV7-2, the J gene TRBJ1-1; D is ambiguous. From germline, CDR1 is SGHTA and CDR2 FQGNSA. Trimming cost V 1 base and J 4 bases, with 16 bases left between them. The CDR3 contains 16 residues. As DNA, the CDR3 is TGTGCCAGCAGCTTAGATGGTCGGGTGCGGGGCACTGAAGCTTTCTTT. This encodes CASSLDGRVRGTEAFF.

This chain connects TRBV4-1 to TRBJ2-1, with 9 positions matching TRBD2. Germline CDR1 and CDR2: MGHRA and YSYEKL. The V gene end was trimmed by 0 bases and the J gene end by 6 bases; junction bases not matched to a gene: 12. This CDR3 contains 18 residues. The chain's CDR3 is CASSQDPPQVAGVNEQFF. CDR3 sequence (DNA): TGCGCCAGCAGCCAAGATCCCCCTCAGGTAGCGGGGGTCAATGAGCAGTTCTTC.

This chain links TRBV11-2 with TRBJ1-1; a possible D gene is TRBD1 (5 bases). The CDR3 contains 15 residues. V dropped 6 bases and J dropped 1 base, with 15 bases sitting between them. Germline V CDR1 and CDR2: SGHAT, FQNNGV. CDR3 loop: CASSLTRASNTEAFF. CDR3 nucleotides: TGTGCCAGCAGTCTAACCAGGGCCTCGAACACTGAAGCTTTCTTT. The full variable domain, in which reference TRBV11-2 and TRBJ1-1 provide the parts outside the CDR3, is EAGVAQSPRYKIIEKRQSVAFWCNPISGHATLYWYQQILGQGPKLLIQFQNNGVVDDSQLPKDRFSAERLKGVDSTLKIQPAKLEDSAVYLCASSLTRASNTEAFFGQGTRLTVV.

The chain carries TRBV30 and TRBJ2-7; 8 nucleotides match TRBD2. This CDR3 has 14 amino acids. Germline values: CDR1 GTSNPN, CDR2 SVGIG (reference sequence). The J segment lost 6 bases and the V segment lost 3 bases, leaving 10 bases of the junction unmatched. CDR3 nucleotide sequence: TGTGCCTGGAGGACACCGGGACTAGAGCGCGAGCAGTACTTC. Residues: CAWRTPGLEREQYF.

The chain combines TRBV4-3 with TRBJ2-1; D is ambiguous. V lost 3 bases, J lost 12 bases, and 15 bases lay in between. The germline V gene encodes CDR1 LGHNA and CDR2 YSLEER. The CDR3 contains 13 residues. In DNA, the CDR3 is TGCGCCAGCAGCCATGAGCGCGCGGTGGGGCAGTTCTTC. Amino acids: CASSHERAVGQFF.

The rearrangement joins TRBV6-5 to TRBJ1-1; D remains ambiguous. The ends were cut back, 6 bases at V and 4 bases at J, with 12 bases in the middle. Per the germline V gene, CDR1 is MNHEY and CDR2 is SVGAGI. The CDR3 spans 13 residues. CDR3 sequence reads: CASSPGRSTEAFF. The DNA of the CDR3 is TGTGCCAGCAGCCCCGGTAGATCCACTGAAGCTTTCTTT.

The chain recombines TRBV6-6 with TRBJ1-5, with TRBD1 matching over 7 bases. In germline, CDR1 is MNHNY, CDR2 SVGAGI (reference sequence). V shed 6 bases, J shed 4 bases, and the junction held 3 bases outside the gene matches. This CDR3 region has 13 residues. The CDR3 nucleotides read TGTGCCAGCAGCCGGACAGGTAATCAGCCCCAGCATTTT. Residues: CASSRTGNQPQHF.

The rearrangement links TRBV10-1 to TRBJ2-4; D uncertain. Germline CDR1 WNHNN, CDR2 SYGVQD (reference sequence). The CDR3 contains 14 residues. Trimming took off 3 bases at V and 3 bases at J, with 9 bases between the two ends. DNA of the CDR3: TGCGCCAGCAGTGACGACCTAGTCAAAAACATTCAGTACTTC. Amino acid sequence: CASSDDLVKNIQYF.

This sequence joins TRBV20-1 and TRBJ2-3; D is ambiguous. CDR1 DFQATT and CDR2 SNEGSKA come from the germline V gene (reference sequence). CDR3 length: 11 amino acids. CDR3 DNA: TGCAGCTATTATCTCACAGATACGCAGTATTTT. Its translation is CSYYLTDTQYF.

The CDR3 here is CASSFAGRHEEQYF. The CDR3 coding sequence is TGCGCCAGCAGCTTTGCAGGGCGCCACGAGGAGCAGTACTTC. The genes are TRBV5-1 and TRBJ2-7, with D possibly being TRBD1 (5 bases). Trimming shortened V by 2 bases and J by 7 bases, and 16 bases separated the two germline ends. The germline gives CDR1 SGHRS, CDR2 YFSETQ. This CDR3 is built from 14 residues.

The chain combines TRBV7-8 with TRBJ2-5; no clear D gene. V lost 1 base and J 0 bases, leaving 6 bases between the germline ends. The CDR3 sequence is 14 residues long. CDR1 SGHVS and CDR2 FQNEAQ come from the germline V gene. The CDR3 nucleotides read TGTGCCAGCAGCTTAGTCTCCGACCAAGAGACCCAGTACTTC. This encodes CASSLVSDQETQYF. Variable domain in full (rest from reference TRBV7-8 and TRBJ2-5): GAGVSQSPRYKVAKRGQDVALRCDPISGHVSLFWYQQALGQGPEFLTYFQNEAQLDKSGLPSDRFFAERPEGSVSTLKIQRTQQEDSAVYLCASSLVSDQETQYFGPGTRLLVL.

This clone showed up just once. This chain uses TRBV6-6 with TRBJ1-5; perhaps TRBD1 as D (6 bases). The germline V gene encodes CDR1 MNHNY and CDR2 SVGAGI (reference sequence). This CDR3 comprises 14 residues. V gave up 4 bases and J gave up 6 bases, with 13 bases separating them. The CDR3 coding sequence is TGTGCCAGCAGTTCACAGGGTGGCGGTCAGCCCCAGCATTTT. Amino acid sequence: CASSSQGGGQPQHF.

A single count supports this clone. The V gene is TRBV27, the J gene TRBJ1-2; 7 positions agree with TRBD1. The CDR3 contains 16 residues. Germline trimming cut 5 bases from V and 8 bases from J; bases unmatched to any gene: 17. Germline values: CDR1 MNHEY, CDR2 SMNVEV (reference sequence). The DNA of the CDR3 is TGTGCCAGCAGTCTGAACCCAGGGGGAAGGAGGGGAGGCTACACCTTC. This translates into CASSLNPGGRRGGYTF.

This rearrangement joins TRBV21-1 to TRBJ2-3; the table calls TRBD1, which could not be checked here. TRBV21-1 is given as a pseudogene. The CDR3 extends over 16 amino acids. This CDR3 is CASSITGVVCTDTQYF. CDR3 nucleotide sequence: TGTGCCAGCAGCATAACAGGGGTGGTGTGCACAGATACGCAGTATTTT.

The chain combines TRBV4-1 with TRBJ2-7; 8 positions match TRBD2. Germline CDR1 is MGHRA and CDR2 is YSYEKL. The CDR3 contains 16 residues. With 4 bases clipped from V and 1 base from J, the junction kept 9 bases outside the gene matches. CDR3 in amino acids: CASSPHPSGRSYEQYF. Here the CDR3 DNA reads TGCGCCAGCAGCCCCCACCCTAGCGGGCGGTCCTACGAGCAGTACTTC.

The V gene is TRBV7-2, the J gene TRBJ1-4; D is uncertain. CDR1 and CDR2 (germline): SGHTA, FQGNSA. This CDR3 has 15 amino acids. V gave up 8 bases and J gave up 4 bases, with 17 bases separating them. This chain's CDR3 is CASHQSRGGNEKLFF. CDR3 in DNA: TGTGCCAGCCATCAGTCCCGGGGAGGTAATGAAAAACTGTTTTTT.

This sequence joins TRBV5-6 and TRBJ2-1, with a tentative D call TRBD1 (6 bases). The CDR3 loop spans 16 amino acids. The germline V gene encodes CDR1 SGHDT and CDR2 YYEEEE. Trimming pared 0 bases from V and 7 bases from J, leaving 17 bases between. For the CDR3, the DNA is TGTGCCAGCAGCTTGGGAGGGCAGGGGAAGAGGAATGAGCAGTTCTTC. It is translated as CASSLGGQGKRNEQFF.

V is TRBV11-3 and J is TRBJ2-5; maybe TRBD2 (6 bases). Germline CDR1 SGHNT, CDR2 YENEEA. This CDR3 region has 13 residues. V was pared by 6 bases and J by 5 bases, with 13 bases between. The CDR3 reads CASSGGELETQYF. Written as DNA, the CDR3 is TGTGCCAGCAGTGGAGGGGAGTTGGAGACCCAGTACTTC.

This rearrangement joins TRBV18 to TRBJ1-1; D perhaps matches TRBD1 (5 bases). There are 15 residues in the CDR3. Germline values: CDR1 KGHSH, CDR2 LQKENI. V was shortened by 3 bases and J by 0 bases, with 11 bases between the two germline ends. CDR3 sequence (DNA): TGTGCCAGCTCACCCCGGACATCCATGAACACTGAAGCTTTCTTT. Translated, it gives CASSPRTSMNTEAFF. Variable domain in full (rest from reference TRBV18 and TRBJ1-1): NAGVMQNPRHLVRRRGQEARLRCSPMKGHSHVYWYRQLPEEGLKFMVYLQKENIIDESGMPKERFSAEFPKEGPSILRIQQVVRGDSAAYFCASSPRTSMNTEAFFGQGTRLTVV.

V and J are TRBV7-9 and TRBJ2-7; unclear D gene. Trimming removed 5 bases at V and 0 bases at J, with 5 bases between. Germline CDR1 SEHNR, CDR2 FQNEAQ (reference sequence). The CDR3 is made up of 12 amino acids. CDR3 nucleotide sequence: TGTGCCAGCAGCCTCAGCTCCTACGAGCAGTACTTC. Its protein product is CASSLSSYEQYF.

The chain employs TRBV9 and TRBJ1-2, with TRBD1 identical over 10 bases. The CDR3 covers 14 residues. Germline V gives CDR1 SGDLS, CDR2 YYNGEE. Trimming at V came to 0 bases and at J to 8 bases, leaving 4 bases not matched to a gene. This CDR3 reads CASSVEGTGAGYTF. CDR3 nucleotide sequence: TGTGCCAGCAGCGTAGAGGGGACAGGGGCCGGCTACACCTTC.

The rearrangement links TRBV18 to TRBJ1-5; D is perhaps TRBD1 (6 bases). Germline V gene data show CDR1 as KGHSH and CDR2 as LQKENI. The CDR3 consists of 15 residues. Deletions cut 6 bases from V and 2 bases from J, with 14 bases between. The CDR3 spells CASSLDSRGNQPQHF. For the CDR3, the DNA is TGTGCCAGCTCGTTGGACAGCCGGGGCAATCAGCCCCAGCATTTT.